This T cell receptor (beta chain) was profiled in a study of low-dose radiotherapy and immunotherapy resistance in tumors (dated by TCRdb to the early 2020s). Regarding the complete study: Cohort 1 received 0.5 Gy per fraction every 2 weeks, with a prescribed total PTV dose of 6.5 Gy. In Cohort 2, 1 Gy per fraction was delivered every two weeks, for a total of 13 Gy over 26 weeks. Patients were given nivolumab as a 240 mg flat dose every two weeks and ipilimumab at 1 mg/kg every six weeks, with both drugs delivered intravenously. Cyclophosphamide 200 mg/m2 was given intravenously every two weeks, one day before each radiation and immunotherapy administration. Starting on cycle 1 day 1, patients took 300 mg of aspirin by mouth once a day for four cycles. No randomization into treatment groups was done for the people taking part in the trial. Eight patients were included in the translational analysis: three from the first dose cohort and the first five from the second dose cohort.

First-strand cDNA was synthesized with Superscript III and a set of TRAV- and TRBV-specific primers, covering both TCRalpha and TCRbeta chains. An approximately 20-cycle PCR with Phusion amplified the TCRs, pairing a constant-region primer with the adapter that was attached to the V primers. The MessageAmp II aRNA Amplification Kit was used to amplify the isolated mRNA, with in vitro transcription run for approximately 15 hours at 37 degrees C. The Dynabeads mRNA DIRECT Purification Kit was used to isolate the mRNA for TCR sequencing. Indexed Illumina adapters were added in a second Phusion PCR of about 27 cycles, after which AMPure XP beads were used to purify the products. The published analysis was carried out like this. Using custom Perl scripts, TCR sequences that encoded the same protein were pooled, out-of-frame sequences were dropped, and the abundance of each clonotype was calculated. TCR sequences supported by only a single read were excluded from analysis. Repertoire metrics included Shannon entropy, Gini index, clonality, richness, and frequency of TCRs shared between repertoires. TCRdb cleaned the public reads at Q25 with fastp, built clones with MiXCR and kept in-frame beta chains. Each entry is one CDR3 protein sequence, shown with its most common DNA and genes. The V and J calls here are based on TCRdb, not the publication. In all, the sample holds approximately 6,400 distinct CDR3 sequences, and approximately 71% of those were seen once. The leading ten clones occupy about an eighth of the sample.

Inclusive of the bounding cysteine and phenylalanine, the CDR3 is 14 residues long. CDR3 DNA only is kept here, 42 bases in frame from base 1. V is pared back by 4 bases and J by 5 bases, with 17 bases lying between the germline termini. CDR1 and CDR2 are drawn from the germline V gene: SQVTM, ANQGSEA. Donors were enrolled in RACIN, a single-arm phase I dose-escalation trial in which nivolumab, ipilimumab, aspirin, low-dose cyclophosphamide and low-dose radiotherapy were combined. To be eligible, a patient needed to have an advanced solid tumor that was TIL-negative. This clonotype came up a few times. Its antigen is not yet known. Within one base of it there is no much larger clone, and no base qualities were kept.

The sequence was collected from a human donor with advanced metastatic prostate, ovarian, gallbladder or colorectal cancer (not recorded which). This table probably holds off-target reads from a library built for another chain. This receptor chain uses TRBV29-1 and TRBJ2-5; the D gene lacks a confident call. For the CDR3, the sequence is CSVASYPSRETQYF. The DNA sequence reads TGCAGCGTTGCTAGTTACCCGAGTCGGGAGACCCAGTACTTC.